The source of this T cell receptor beta chain is a study of control samples from healthy donors and cancer patients. TCRdb's copy holds only in-frame clones and misses some; the assay was immunoSEQ multiplex PCR. This table holds about 90,000 clones, approximately 90% found once. This CDR3 comprises 13 residues. The J segment lost 7 bases and the V segment lost 5 bases, leaving 7 bases of the junction unmatched. The source material was blood. The rearrangement links TRBV12-3 or TRBV12-4 to TRBJ1-1; 7 nucleotides match TRBD1. The sequence derives from a woman aged 18-29 years in good health. The CDR3 loop is CASSEPGQREAFF. The CDR3 region has the DNA TGTGCCAGCAGTGAACCGGGACAGCGTGAAGCTTTCTTT.